Listed below are T cell receptor beta chains from one sample, sequenced in a study of blood T cells in healthy people across ages. TCRdb processed the 5' RACE reads anew with MiXCR; each CDR3 protein has one entry. The data hold about 720,000 distinct CDR3 sequences, with about 20% observed a single time. What was sequenced was blood. The receptor set was obtained from a man in his 70s in good health. The CDR3 runs from the conserved cysteine through the conserved F or W. Each record gives: D gene, clone size, V gene, J gene, CDR3 protein, CDR3 DNA. D genes are given only for firm matches. The listing skips clone size in some rows; elsewhere it reads once, few, many or a size class.

>-|few|TRBV12-3/TRBV12-4|TRBJ1-2
CASSSSTAYGYTF
-
>-|-|TRBV12-3/TRBV12-4|TRBJ2-2
CASSFGLVPSELFF
TGTGCCAGCAGTTTTGGGTTGGTCCCCTCGGAGCTGTTTTTT
>-|-|TRBV4-1|TRBJ1-4
CASSQGEGYEKLFF
TGCGCCAGCAGCCAAGGGGAGGGTTATGAAAAACTGTTTTTT
>-|-|TRBV20-1|TRBJ2-7
CSARDPATLGGEQYF
TGCAGTGCTAGAGACCCTGCGACTCTGGGAGGCGAGCAGTACTTC
>-|-|TRBV4-1|TRBJ1-2
CASSQDWHSPFYGYTF
TGCGCCAGCAGCCAAGATTGGCACAGCCCATTCTATGGCTACACCTTC
>-|few|TRBV6-1|TRBJ1-5
CASLARHANQPQHF
TGTGCCAGCCTCGCACGACATGCCAATCAGCCCCAGCATTTT
>-|few|TRBV10-3|TRBJ1-2
CAISVGSYGYTF
TGTGCCATCAGTGTGGGGAGCTATGGCTACACCTTC
>TRBD1|many|TRBV12-3/TRBV12-4|TRBJ1-2
CASSSAGGGDYGYTF
TGTGCCAGCAGTTCAGCAGGGGGAGGAGACTATGGCTACACCTTC
>-|-|TRBV2|TRBJ2-2
CASSESYRPTRNTGELFF
TGTGCCAGCAGTGAGTCATATCGACCAACAAGAAACACCGGGGAGCTGTTTTTT
>TRBD2|few|TRBV20-1|TRBJ2-1
CSARRYASGRYNEQFF
TGCAGTGCTAGGCGTTATGCTAGCGGGAGATACAATGAGCAGTTCTTC
>TRBD1|-|TRBV7-6|TRBJ1-6
CASSLTGQGANSPLHF
TGTGCCAGCAGCTTAACGGGACAGGGGGCCAATTCACCCCTCCACTTT
>TRBD1|few|TRBV28|TRBJ1-1
CASSSPGQGQMNTEAFF
TGTGCCAGCAGTTCCCCCGGACAGGGTCAAATGAACACTGAAGCTTTCTTT
>-|-|TRBV20-1|TRBJ2-5
CSARRTAMVSETQYF
TGCAGTGCTAGACGGACCGCAATGGTTTCAGAGACCCAGTACTTC
>-|-|TRBV14|TRBJ2-5
CASSQDITRTQYF
TGTGCCAGCAGCCAAGATATTACAAGGACCCAGTACTTC
>-|-|TRBV11-2|TRBJ1-4
CASSWSTTNEKLFF
TGTGCCAGCAGCTGGTCGACCACTAATGAAAAACTGTTTTTT
>-|-|TRBV11-3|TRBJ2-1
CASCLAEYNEQFF
TGTGCCAGCTGTCTCGCGGAGTACAATGAGCAGTTCTTC
>TRBD2|-|TRBV7-8|TRBJ2-5
CASRGGLAGGGETQYF
TGTGCCAGTCGGGGGGGGTTAGCGGGAGGTGGCGAGACCCAGTACTTC
>TRBD1|-|TRBV5-5|TRBJ1-5
CASSTGTGGQSQHF
TGTGCCAGCAGCACCGGGACAGGGGGCCAGTCCCAGCATTTT
>TRBD1|-|TRBV11-2|TRBJ2-3
CASRTRTPHRGDTQYF
TGTGCCAGCAGGACAAGAACCCCTCACAGGGGTGATACGCAGTATTTT
>TRBD1|few|TRBV27|TRBJ2-3
CASSLSRTGGDTQYF
TGTGCCAGCAGTTTATCGCGTACAGGGGGAGATACGCAGTATTTT
>TRBD2|-|TRBV12-3/TRBV12-4|TRBJ2-1
CASTTLGRGNEQFF
TGTGCCAGCACCACCCTTGGGAGGGGCAATGAGCAGTTCTTC
>-|-|TRBV7-2|TRBJ1-1
CASSLDGATNTEAFF
TGTGCCAGCAGCTTAGATGGCGCGACGAACACTGAAGCTTTCTTT
>-|-|TRBV7-2|TRBJ1-2
CASSLGPGFYTF
TGTGCCAGCAGCTTAGGCCCGGGATTTTACACCTTC
>-|-|TRBV7-3|TRBJ2-3
CASSSGAHDTQYF
TGTGCCAGCAGTTCGGGGGCCCATGATACGCAGTACTTT
>TRBD1|few|TRBV20-1|TRBJ2-7
CSASRQGAFSYEQYF
TGCAGTGCTAGTCGGCAGGGGGCCTTCTCCTACGAGCAGTACTTC
>-|-|TRBV7-2|TRBJ2-5
CASSLFISLETQYF
TGTGCCAGCAGCTTATTTATTAGCCTCGAGACCCAGTACTTC
>-|few|TRBV27|TRBJ2-6
CASSTSRVRALGGANVLTF
TGTGCCAGCAGTACTAGTCGGGTCAGGGCTCTGGGTGGGGCCAACGTCCTGACTTTC
>-|-|TRBV13|TRBJ2-1
CASSRWDKLYNEQFF
TGTGCCAGCAGCCGTTGGGACAAATTATACAATGAGCAGTTCTTC
>-|-|TRBV4-1|TRBJ2-1
CASSTQGTHYNEQFF
TGCGCCAGCAGCACACAGGGTACTCACTACAATGAGCAGTTCTTC
>-|few|TRBV16|TRBJ2-2
CASSQSRGTGELFF
TGTGCCAGCAGCCAATCGAGAGGGACCGGGGAGCTGTTTTTT
>-|few|TRBV2|TRBJ1-2
CATADSHYGYTF
TGTGCCACCGCCGACAGCCATTATGGCTACACCTTC
>TRBD2|-|TRBV20-1|TRBJ2-1
CSARDPGLPLNEQFF
TGCAGTGCTAGAGACCCGGGACTACCGCTCAATGAGCAGTTCTTC
>TRBD1|few|TRBV25-1|TRBJ2-5
CASSPTGGTWETQYF
TGTGCCAGCAGTCCAACAGGGGGCACGTGGGAGACCCAGTACTTC
>-|-|TRBV20-1|TRBJ1-1
CSARVPRGVYTEAFF
TGCAGTGCTAGAGTTCCCCGGGGGGTGTACACTGAAGCTTTCTTT
>-|few|TRBV29-1|TRBJ1-2
CSAGHNGYTF
TGCAGCGCGGGACACAATGGCTACACCTTC
>-|-|TRBV30|TRBJ1-2
CAWSVGGGYTF
TGTGCCTGGAGTGTAGGGGGTGGCTACACCTTC
>TRBD1|-|TRBV29-1|TRBJ2-5
CSVETGGGTQYF
TGCAGCGTGGAAACAGGGGGAGGGACCCAGTACTTC
>TRBD1|few|TRBV7-9|TRBJ2-7
CASSLDRGEYEQYF
TGTGCCAGCAGCTTAGACAGGGGGGAATACGAGCAGTACTTC
>-|-|TRBV20-1|TRBJ2-2
CSARVQAGTGELFF
TGCAGTGCTAGGGTCCAGGCCGGCACCGGGGAGCTGTTTTTT
>-|few|TRBV19|TRBJ2-1
CASSRYVQGPYNEQFF
TGTGCCAGTAGTCGCTATGTGCAGGGACCCTACAATGAGCAGTTCTTC
>-|-|TRBV7-9|TRBJ1-1
CASSSSLGTDNTEAFF
TGTGCCAGCAGTTCATCCCTTGGTACGGACAACACTGAAGCTTTCTTT
>TRBD2|-|TRBV27|TRBJ2-5
CASSLKGLPGETQYF
TGTGCCAGCAGCCTGAAGGGACTACCCGGAGAGACCCAGTACTTC
>-|-|TRBV7-8|TRBJ1-5
CASSTSTAYSNQPQHF
TGTGCCAGCAGCACCTCGACAGCTTATAGCAATCAGCCCCAGCATTTT
>TRBD2|-|TRBV7-9|TRBJ2-3
CASRVGLAPTDTQYF
TGTGCCAGCAGAGTGGGACTAGCTCCCACAGATACGCAGTATTTT
>-|few|TRBV5-1|TRBJ2-3
CASGFGAGSDTQYF
TGCGCCAGCGGGTTCGGGGCAGGGTCAGATACGCAGTATTTT
>-|-|TRBV3-1|TRBJ2-7
CASSQDYAYEQYF
TGTGCCAGCAGCCAAGATTATGCCTACGAGCAGTACTTC
>-|-|TRBV2|TRBJ2-1
CASSVTGVGNEQFF
TGTGCCAGCAGTGTTACGGGAGTAGGGAATGAGCAGTTCTTC
>-|many|TRBV29-1|TRBJ2-7
CSAQGLAGRHEQYF
TGCAGCGCCCAGGGTCTAGCCGGAAGGCACGAGCAGTACTTC
>TRBD1|-|TRBV20-1|TRBJ2-1
CSAPGQGLSNEQFF
TGCAGTGCCCCGGGACAGGGGTTGAGCAATGAGCAGTTCTTC